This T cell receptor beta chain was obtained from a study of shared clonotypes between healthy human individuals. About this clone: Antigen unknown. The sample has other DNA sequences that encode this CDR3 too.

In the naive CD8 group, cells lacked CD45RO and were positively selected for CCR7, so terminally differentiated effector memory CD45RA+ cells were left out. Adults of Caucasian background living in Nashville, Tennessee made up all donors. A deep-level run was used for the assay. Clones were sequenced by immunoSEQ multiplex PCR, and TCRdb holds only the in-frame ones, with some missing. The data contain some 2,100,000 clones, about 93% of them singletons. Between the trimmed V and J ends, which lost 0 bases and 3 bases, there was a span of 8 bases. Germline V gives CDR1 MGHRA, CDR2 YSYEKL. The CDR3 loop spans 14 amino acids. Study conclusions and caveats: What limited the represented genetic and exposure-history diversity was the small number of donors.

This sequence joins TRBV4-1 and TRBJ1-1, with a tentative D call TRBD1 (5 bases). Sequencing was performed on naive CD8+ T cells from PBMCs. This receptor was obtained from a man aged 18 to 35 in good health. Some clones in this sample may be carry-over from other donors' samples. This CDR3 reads CASSQDRGDTEAFF. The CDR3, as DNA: TGCGCCAGCAGCCAAGATCGAGGGGACACTGAAGCTTTCTTT.